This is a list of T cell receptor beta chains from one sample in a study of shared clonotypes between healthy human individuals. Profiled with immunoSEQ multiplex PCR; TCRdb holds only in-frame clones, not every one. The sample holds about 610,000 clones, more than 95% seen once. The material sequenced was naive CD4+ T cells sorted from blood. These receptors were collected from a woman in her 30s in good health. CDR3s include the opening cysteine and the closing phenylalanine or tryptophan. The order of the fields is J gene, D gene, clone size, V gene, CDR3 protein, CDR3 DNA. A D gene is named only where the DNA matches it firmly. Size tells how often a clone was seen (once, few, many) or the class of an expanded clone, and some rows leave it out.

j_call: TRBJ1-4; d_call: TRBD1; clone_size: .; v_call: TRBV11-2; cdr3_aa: CASSLSRGNEKLFF; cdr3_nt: TGTGCCAGCAGCTTAAGCAGGGGGAATGAAAAACTGTTTTTT
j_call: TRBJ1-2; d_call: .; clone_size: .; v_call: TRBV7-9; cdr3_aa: CASSFSLDMLAKRYGYTF; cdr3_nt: TGTGCCAGCAGCTTTAGTCTCGACATGTTGGCGAAACGGTATGGCTACACCTTC
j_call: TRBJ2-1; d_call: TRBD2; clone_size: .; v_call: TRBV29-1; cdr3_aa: CSVDQTSGTAEQFF; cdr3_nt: TGCAGCGTTGACCAGACTAGCGGGACGGCTGAGCAGTTCTTC
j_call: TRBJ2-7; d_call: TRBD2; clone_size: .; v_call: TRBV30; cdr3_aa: CARGLAGVYEQYF; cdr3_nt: TGTGCCCGCGGACTAGCGGGAGTCTACGAGCAGTACTTC
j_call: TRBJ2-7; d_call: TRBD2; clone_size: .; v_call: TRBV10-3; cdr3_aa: CAIRGAGDTYEQYF; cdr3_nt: TGTGCCATCAGGGGAGCGGGGGACACCTACGAGCAGTACTTC
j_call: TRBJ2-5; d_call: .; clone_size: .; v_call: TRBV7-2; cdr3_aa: CASSFGQQETQYF; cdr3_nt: TGTGCCAGCAGCTTCGGGCAGCAAGAGACCCAGTACTTC
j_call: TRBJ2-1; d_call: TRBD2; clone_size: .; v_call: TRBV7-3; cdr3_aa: CASSAREGSYNEQFF; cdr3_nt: TGTGCCAGCAGTGCGAGGGAGGGAAGTTACAATGAGCAGTTCTTC
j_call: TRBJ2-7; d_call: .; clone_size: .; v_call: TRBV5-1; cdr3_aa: CASSLEGGGYEQYF; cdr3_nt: TGCGCCAGCAGCTTGGAGGGGGGAGGCTACGAGCAGTACTTC
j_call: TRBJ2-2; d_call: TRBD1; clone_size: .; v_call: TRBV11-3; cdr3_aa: CASSPWTGSESGELFF; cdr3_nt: TGTGCCAGCAGCCCCTGGACAGGGAGCGAGAGCGGGGAGCTGTTTTTT
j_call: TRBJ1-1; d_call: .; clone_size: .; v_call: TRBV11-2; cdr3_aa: CASSTRPRRVDTEAFF; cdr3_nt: TGTGCCAGCAGCACCCGCCCCCGGAGGGTTGACACTGAAGCTTTCTTT
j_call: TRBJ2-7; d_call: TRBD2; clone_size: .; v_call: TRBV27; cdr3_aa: CASSYNVGTSGNLYEQYF; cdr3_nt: TGTGCCAGCAGTTACAACGTCGGGACTAGCGGGAACCTCTACGAGCAGTACTTC
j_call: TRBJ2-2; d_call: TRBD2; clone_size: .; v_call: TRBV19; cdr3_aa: CASDEGTSGNTGELFF; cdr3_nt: TGTGCCAGCGACGAAGGGACTAGCGGGAACACCGGGGAGCTGTTTTTT
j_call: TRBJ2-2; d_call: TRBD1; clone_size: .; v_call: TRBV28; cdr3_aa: CASRTVDRRNTGELFF; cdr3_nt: TGTGCCAGCAGGACAGTGGACAGGAGGAACACCGGGGAGCTGTTTTTT
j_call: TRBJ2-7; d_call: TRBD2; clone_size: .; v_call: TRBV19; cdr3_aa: CASSPRTSGRFEQYF; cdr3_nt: TGTGCCAGTAGTCCCCGGACTAGCGGGAGATTCGAGCAGTACTTC
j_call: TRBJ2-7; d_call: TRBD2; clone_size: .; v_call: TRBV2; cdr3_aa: CASSEASEPGLVASEQYF; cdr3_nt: TGTGCCAGCAGTGAAGCTTCAGAGCCGGGACTAGTAGCGAGCGAGCAGTACTTC
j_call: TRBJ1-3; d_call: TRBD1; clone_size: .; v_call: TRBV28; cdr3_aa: CASSFTWGNMGTGLGISGNTIYF; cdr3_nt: TGTGCCAGCAGTTTTACATGGGGGAATATGGGGACAGGGTTAGGGATCTCTGGAAACACCATATATTTT
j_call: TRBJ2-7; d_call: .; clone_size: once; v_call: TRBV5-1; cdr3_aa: CASSLGRFLDSYEQYF; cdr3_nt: TGCGCCAGCAGCTTAGGTCGATTCCTCGACTCCTACGAGCAGTACTTC
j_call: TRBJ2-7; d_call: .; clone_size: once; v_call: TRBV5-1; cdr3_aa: CASSSDNYEQYF; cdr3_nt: TGCGCCAGCAGCTCCGACAACTACGAGCAGTACTTC
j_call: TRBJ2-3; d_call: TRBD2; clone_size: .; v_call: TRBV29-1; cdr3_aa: CSVGGGSYTDTQYF; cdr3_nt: TGCAGCGTTGGGGGGGGATCGTACACAGATACGCAGTATTTT
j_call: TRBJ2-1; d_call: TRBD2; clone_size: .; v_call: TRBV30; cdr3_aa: CAWRSRPLAGGEQFF; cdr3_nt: TGTGCCTGGAGATCCCGGCCCCTAGCGGGAGGTGAGCAGTTCTTC
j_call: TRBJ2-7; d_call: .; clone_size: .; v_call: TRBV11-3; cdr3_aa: CASSLIGGTYEQYF; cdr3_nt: TGTGCCAGCAGCTTGATTGGGGGTACCTACGAGCAGTACTTC
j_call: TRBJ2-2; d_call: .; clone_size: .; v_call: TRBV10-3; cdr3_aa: CAIGRTEETGELFF; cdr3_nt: TGTGCCATCGGTAGGACGGAGGAGACCGGGGAGCTGTTTTTT
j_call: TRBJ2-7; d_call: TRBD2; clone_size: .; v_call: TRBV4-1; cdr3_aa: CASSQESLAELYEQYF; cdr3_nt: TGCGCCAGCAGCCAAGAGAGTCTAGCGGAGCTATACGAGCAGTACTTC
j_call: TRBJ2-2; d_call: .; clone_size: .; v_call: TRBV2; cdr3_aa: CASSDLGFNTGELFF; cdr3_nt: TGTGCCAGCAGTGATTTAGGGTTTAACACCGGGGAGCTGTTTTTT
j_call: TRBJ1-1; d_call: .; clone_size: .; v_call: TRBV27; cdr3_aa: CASSLRAGWNTEAFF; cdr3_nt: TGTGCCAGCAGTTTACGGGCAGGATGGAACACTGAAGCTTTCTTT
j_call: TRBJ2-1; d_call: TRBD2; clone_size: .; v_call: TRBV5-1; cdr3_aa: CASSPKGLAGLGGEQFF; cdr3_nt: TGCGCCAGCAGCCCAAAGGGACTAGCGGGCCTTGGGGGTGAGCAGTTCTTC
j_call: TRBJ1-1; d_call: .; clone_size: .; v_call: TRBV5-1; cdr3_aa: CASSPGTVRDTEAFF; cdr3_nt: TGCGCCAGCAGCCCCGGGACCGTTAGAGACACTGAAGCTTTCTTT
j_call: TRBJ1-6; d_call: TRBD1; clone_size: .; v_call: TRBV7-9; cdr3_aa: CASSPHGTGNSPLHF; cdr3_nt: TGTGCCAGCAGCCCCCATGGGACAGGGAATTCACCCCTCCACTTT
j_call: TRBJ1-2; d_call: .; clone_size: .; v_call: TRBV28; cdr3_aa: CASSTPRTFGYTF; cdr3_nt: TGTGCCAGCAGTACTCCACGCACCTTCGGCTACACCTTC
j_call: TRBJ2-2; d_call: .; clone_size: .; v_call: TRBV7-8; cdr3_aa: CASSGGTGELFF; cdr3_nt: TGTGCCAGCAGTGGCGGGACCGGGGAGCTGTTTTTT
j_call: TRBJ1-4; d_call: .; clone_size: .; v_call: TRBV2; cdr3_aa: CASSGRGTLEKLFF; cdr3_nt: TGTGCCAGCAGTGGAAGAGGAACACTTGAAAAACTGTTTTTT
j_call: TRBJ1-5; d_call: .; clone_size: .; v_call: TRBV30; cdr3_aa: CAWSRRGLGNAQHF; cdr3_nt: TGTGCCTGGAGTAGGAGGGGCCTAGGCAACGCCCAGCATTTT
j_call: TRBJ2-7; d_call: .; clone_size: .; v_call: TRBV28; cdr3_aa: CASSRKLTGASYEQYF; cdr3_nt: TGTGCCAGCAGTCGCAAACTCACAGGAGCCTCCTACGAGCAGTACTTC
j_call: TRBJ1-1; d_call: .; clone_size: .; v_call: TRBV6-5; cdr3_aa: CASSYSRGYGTEAFF; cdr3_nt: TGTGCCAGCAGTTACTCGAGGGGGTACGGCACTGAAGCTTTCTTT
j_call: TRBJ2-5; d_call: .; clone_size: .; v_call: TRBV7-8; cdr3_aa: CASSSRLQETQYF; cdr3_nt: TGTGCCAGCAGCTCCCGCCTCCAAGAGACCCAGTACTTC
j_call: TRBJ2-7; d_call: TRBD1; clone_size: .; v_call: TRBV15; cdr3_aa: CATSRVLDRESYEQYF; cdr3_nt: TGTGCCACCAGCAGAGTGTTGGACAGGGAGTCCTACGAGCAGTACTTC
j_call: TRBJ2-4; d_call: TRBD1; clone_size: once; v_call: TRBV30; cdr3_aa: CAWQGQGEGNIQYF; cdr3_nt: TGTGCCTGGCAGGGACAGGGGGAAGGGAACATTCAGTACTTC
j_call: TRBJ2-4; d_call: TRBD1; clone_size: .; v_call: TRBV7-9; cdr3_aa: CASSAETGGAYF; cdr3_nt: TGTGCCAGCAGCGCAGAGACAGGGGGCGCTTACTTC
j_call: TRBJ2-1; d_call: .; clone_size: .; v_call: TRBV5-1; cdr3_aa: CASSPSTDYNEQFF; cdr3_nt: TGCGCCAGCAGCCCGTCGACAGACTACAATGAGCAGTTCTTC
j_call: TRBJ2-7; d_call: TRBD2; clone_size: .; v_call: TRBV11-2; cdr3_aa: CASSSTSGRGGRQYF; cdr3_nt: TGTGCCAGCAGCTCAACTAGCGGGAGAGGTGGTAGGCAGTACTTC
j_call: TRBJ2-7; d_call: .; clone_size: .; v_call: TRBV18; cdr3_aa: CASSPPSYEQYF; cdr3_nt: TGTGCCAGCTCACCACCGAGTTACGAGCAGTACTTC
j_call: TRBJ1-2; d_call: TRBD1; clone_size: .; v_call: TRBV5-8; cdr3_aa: CASSGGDRGIARKNYTF; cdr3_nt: TGTGCCAGCAGCGGTGGGGACAGGGGAATCGCAAGGAAAAACTACACCTTC
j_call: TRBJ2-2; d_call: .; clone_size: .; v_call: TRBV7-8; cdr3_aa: CASSPRLFTGELFF; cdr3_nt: TGTGCCAGCAGCCCCCGACTGTTTACCGGGGAGCTGTTTTTT
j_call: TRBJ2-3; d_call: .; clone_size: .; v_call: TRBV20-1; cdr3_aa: CSASKGGTQYF; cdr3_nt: TGCAGTGCTAGTAAGGGGGGTACGCAGTATTTT
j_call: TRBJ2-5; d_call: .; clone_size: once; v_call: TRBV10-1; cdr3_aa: CASSESGLYSEETQYF; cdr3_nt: TGCGCCAGCAGTGAGAGCGGGCTGTACTCCGAAGAGACCCAGTACTTC
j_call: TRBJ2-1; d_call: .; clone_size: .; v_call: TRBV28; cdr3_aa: CASSLIGYNEQFF; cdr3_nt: TGTGCCAGCAGTTTGATAGGCTACAATGAGCAGTTCTTC
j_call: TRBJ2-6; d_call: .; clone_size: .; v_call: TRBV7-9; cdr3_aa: CASSLALAMESGANVLTF; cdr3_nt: TGTGCCAGCAGCTTAGCGCTGGCAATGGAGTCTGGGGCCAACGTCCTGACTTTC
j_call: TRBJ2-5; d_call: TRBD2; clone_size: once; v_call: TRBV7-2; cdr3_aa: CASSLVPGLAGEAETQYF; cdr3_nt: TGTGCCAGCAGCCTCGTCCCGGGACTAGCGGGAGAGGCAGAGACCCAGTACTTC
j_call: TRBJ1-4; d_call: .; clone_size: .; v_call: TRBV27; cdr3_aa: CASRAMQVANEKLFF; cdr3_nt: TGTGCCAGCAGGGCAATGCAGGTGGCTAATGAAAAACTGTTTTTT
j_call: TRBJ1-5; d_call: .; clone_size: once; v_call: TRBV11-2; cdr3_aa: CASREDHYQPQHF; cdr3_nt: TGTGCCAGCCGGGAGGATCATTATCAGCCCCAGCATTTT
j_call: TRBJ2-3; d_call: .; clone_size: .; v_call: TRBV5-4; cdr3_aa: CASSLGGRPDTQYF; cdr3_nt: TGTGCCAGCAGCTTGGGGGGCAGGCCGGATACGCAGTATTTT
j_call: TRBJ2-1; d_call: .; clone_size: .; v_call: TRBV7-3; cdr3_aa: CASSWGLNNEQFF; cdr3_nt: TGTGCCAGCAGCTGGGGACTCAACAATGAGCAGTTCTTC
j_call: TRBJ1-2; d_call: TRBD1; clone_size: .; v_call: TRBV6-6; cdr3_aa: CASSYTGQSVTF; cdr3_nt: TGTGCCAGCAGTTACACGGGACAGTCGGTTACCTTC
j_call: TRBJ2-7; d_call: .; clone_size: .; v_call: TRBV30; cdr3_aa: CAWRPGRLGASNEQYF; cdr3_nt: TGTGCCTGGCGTCCAGGGAGACTAGGCGCTTCCAACGAGCAGTACTTC
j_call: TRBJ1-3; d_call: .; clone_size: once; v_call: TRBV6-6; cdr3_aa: CASSYGRGSGNTIYF; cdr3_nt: TGTGCCAGCAGTTACGGTAGGGGGTCTGGAAACACCATATATTTT
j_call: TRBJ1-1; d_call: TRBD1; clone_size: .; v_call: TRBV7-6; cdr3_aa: CASSPGTGRPMNTEAFF; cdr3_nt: TGTGCCAGCAGCCCCGGGACAGGGAGGCCTATGAACACTGAAGCTTTCTTT
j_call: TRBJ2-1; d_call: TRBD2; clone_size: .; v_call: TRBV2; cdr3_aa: CASSEGSAGGREQFF; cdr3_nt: TGTGCCAGCAGTGAAGGGTCGGCGGGAGGGCGAGAGCAGTTCTTC
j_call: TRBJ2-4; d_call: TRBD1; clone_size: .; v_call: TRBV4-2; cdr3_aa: CASSQDWTGSKNIQYF; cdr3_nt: TGTGCCAGCAGCCAAGACTGGACAGGGTCTAAAAACATTCAGTACTTC
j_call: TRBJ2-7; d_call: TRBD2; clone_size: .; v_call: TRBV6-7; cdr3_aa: CATRTSGSGEQYF; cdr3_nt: TGTGCCACCAGGACTAGCGGGAGCGGCGAGCAGTACTTC